A single sample gave rise to the 9 T cell receptor beta chains below, sequenced in a study of T cell responses to AZD1222 COVID-19 vaccine. Measured with immunoSEQ multiplex PCR; TCRdb has only the in-frame clones, and not every one. The sample yields tens of thousands of clones, under 90% seen once. The source material was peripheral blood, sampled on day 0 of MenACWY control vaccination. The receptors come from an adult in good health.

This clone was picked up one time. DNA for the CDR3: TGTGCCATTCTCAGGGGAGAAACCGGGGAGCTGTTTTTT. The encoded protein is CAILRGETGELFF. The J gene is TRBJ2-2, the V gene TRBV6-5; weak D call: TRBD1 (6 bases). The CDR3 extends over 13 amino acids. V lost 10 bases and J 5 bases, leaving 14 bases between the germline ends. Germline assignment: CDR1 MNHEY and CDR2 SVGAGI.

The chain has TRBV19 and TRBJ1-2; 7 bases line up with TRBD1. The germline gives CDR1 LNHDA, CDR2 SQIVND (reference sequence). There are 15 residues in the CDR3. Trimming took 5 bases from V and 5 from J; bases not matched to a gene: 11. For the CDR3, the DNA is TGTGCCAGTAGTGACAACAGGGGCAGGGGGTATGGCTACACCTTC. As protein: CASSDNRGRGYGYTF.

V is TRBV6-5 and J is TRBJ1-4; 9 bases fit TRBD1. This CDR3 spans 14 amino acids. With V trimmed by 4 bases and J by 7 bases, 4 bases remained unmatched. Looked up from germline, CDR1 is MNHEY and CDR2 is SVGAGI. CDR3 nucleotides: TGTGCCAGCAGTTCACAGGGGGCGACTGAAAAACTGTTTTTT. This encodes CASSSQGATEKLFF.

The genes are TRBV6-5 and TRBJ2-4; D may match TRBD1 or TRBD2 (5 bases each). Germline V gene lookup returns CDR1 MNHEY and CDR2 SVGAGI. The CDR3 has 13 residues. Trimming removed 8 bases at V and 6 bases at J, with 14 bases between. The DNA for the CDR3 is TGTGCCAGCCTTTCTCCGGGACCAAACATTCAGTACTTC. Translated, it gives CASLSPGPNIQYF.

The CDR3 coding sequence is TGTGCCAGTAGTATAGCTACTAGCGGAAGCACAGATACGCAGTATTTT. Its translation: CASSIATSGSTDTQYF. J is TRBJ2-3 and V is TRBV19; 8 bases match TRBD2. The CDR3 totals 16 residues. J was trimmed by 0 bases and V by 1 base; bases with no gene match: 3. In germline, CDR1 is LNHDA, CDR2 SQIVND (reference sequence). The whole variable domain, remainder taken from reference TRBV19 and TRBJ2-3, is DGGITQSPKYLFRKEGQNVTLSCEQNLNHDAMYWYRQDPGQGLRLIYYSQIVNDFQKGDIAEGYSVSREKKESFPLTVTSAQKNPTAFYLCASSIATSGSTDTQYFGPGTRLTVL.

The chain uses TRBV19 and TRBJ1-6; 7 bases align to TRBD1. Germline assignment: CDR1 LNHDA and CDR2 SQIVND (reference sequence). V was clipped by 2 bases and J by 7 bases; unmatched bases: 2. There are 14 residues in the CDR3. The CDR3 DNA is TGTGCCAGTAGTATACAGGGGGTGAATTCACCCCTCCACTTT. It translates to CASSIQGVNSPLHF.

V usage is TRBV15 and J usage is TRBJ2-3; D is uncertain. The CDR3 contains 12 residues. Germline V lookup: CDR1 LNHNV, CDR2 YYDKDF (reference sequence). V was pared by 3 bases and J by 5 bases, with 6 bases between. This CDR3 reads CATSRQRDTQYF. CDR3 coding DNA: TGTGCCACCAGCAGGCAAAGAGATACGCAGTATTTT.

The chain combines TRBV4-3 with TRBJ2-3, with 8 bases identical to TRBD2. Germline assignment: CDR1 LGHNA and CDR2 YSLEER. CDR3 length: 16 amino acids. The trim removed 0 bases at V and 3 bases at J, leaving 5 bases unmatched. CDR3 amino acids: CASSQDRQRGTDTQYF. CDR3 coding DNA: TGCGCCAGCAGCCAAGATCGCCAGCGGGGGACAGATACGCAGTATTTT.

The chain combines TRBV4-3 with TRBJ1-3; maybe TRBD1 (6 bases). V gave up 6 bases and J gave up 1 base, with 10 bases separating them. This CDR3 comprises 14 residues. Germline V gene sequence: CDR1 LGHNA, CDR2 YSLEER. The CDR3 loop is CASRQGNSGNTIYF. The CDR3 DNA sequence: TGCGCCAGCAGACAGGGTAATTCTGGAAACACCATATATTTT.